This T cell receptor (beta chain) was profiled in a study of blood T cell repertoires in COVID-19. Overall study: Samples taken during acute and convalescent COVID-19 were collected in the United States, Italy and Spain. PBMCs, B-cell-depleted T cells, or T cells were the source of the cDNA or gDNA that made up the material.

How the authors handled the data: Amplification with reference gene primers provided the estimates of nucleated cell counts. The assay was immunoSEQ multiplex PCR, and TCRdb's table has in-frame clones only and misses some. That table gives V, J and clone size, and the DNA gave D and trimming. This sample has roughly 100,000 clones; more than 80% occur once, and the top ten carry 32%. With 0 bases removed from V and 2 bases from J, the gap between germline ends came to 17 bases. From germline, CDR1 is SGHNT and CDR2 YYREEE (reference sequence). CDR3 length: 17 amino acids. This receptor was obtained from a woman older than 75 with acute or convalescent COVID-19. The specimen sequenced was peripheral blood. The rearrangement uses TRBV5-4 and TRBJ1-2; D is perhaps TRBD1 (6 bases). CDR3 protein: CASSLESVRGTNYGYTF. The DNA of the CDR3 is TGTGCCAGCAGCTTGGAGTCGGTCAGGGGAACGAACTATGGCTACACCTTC.